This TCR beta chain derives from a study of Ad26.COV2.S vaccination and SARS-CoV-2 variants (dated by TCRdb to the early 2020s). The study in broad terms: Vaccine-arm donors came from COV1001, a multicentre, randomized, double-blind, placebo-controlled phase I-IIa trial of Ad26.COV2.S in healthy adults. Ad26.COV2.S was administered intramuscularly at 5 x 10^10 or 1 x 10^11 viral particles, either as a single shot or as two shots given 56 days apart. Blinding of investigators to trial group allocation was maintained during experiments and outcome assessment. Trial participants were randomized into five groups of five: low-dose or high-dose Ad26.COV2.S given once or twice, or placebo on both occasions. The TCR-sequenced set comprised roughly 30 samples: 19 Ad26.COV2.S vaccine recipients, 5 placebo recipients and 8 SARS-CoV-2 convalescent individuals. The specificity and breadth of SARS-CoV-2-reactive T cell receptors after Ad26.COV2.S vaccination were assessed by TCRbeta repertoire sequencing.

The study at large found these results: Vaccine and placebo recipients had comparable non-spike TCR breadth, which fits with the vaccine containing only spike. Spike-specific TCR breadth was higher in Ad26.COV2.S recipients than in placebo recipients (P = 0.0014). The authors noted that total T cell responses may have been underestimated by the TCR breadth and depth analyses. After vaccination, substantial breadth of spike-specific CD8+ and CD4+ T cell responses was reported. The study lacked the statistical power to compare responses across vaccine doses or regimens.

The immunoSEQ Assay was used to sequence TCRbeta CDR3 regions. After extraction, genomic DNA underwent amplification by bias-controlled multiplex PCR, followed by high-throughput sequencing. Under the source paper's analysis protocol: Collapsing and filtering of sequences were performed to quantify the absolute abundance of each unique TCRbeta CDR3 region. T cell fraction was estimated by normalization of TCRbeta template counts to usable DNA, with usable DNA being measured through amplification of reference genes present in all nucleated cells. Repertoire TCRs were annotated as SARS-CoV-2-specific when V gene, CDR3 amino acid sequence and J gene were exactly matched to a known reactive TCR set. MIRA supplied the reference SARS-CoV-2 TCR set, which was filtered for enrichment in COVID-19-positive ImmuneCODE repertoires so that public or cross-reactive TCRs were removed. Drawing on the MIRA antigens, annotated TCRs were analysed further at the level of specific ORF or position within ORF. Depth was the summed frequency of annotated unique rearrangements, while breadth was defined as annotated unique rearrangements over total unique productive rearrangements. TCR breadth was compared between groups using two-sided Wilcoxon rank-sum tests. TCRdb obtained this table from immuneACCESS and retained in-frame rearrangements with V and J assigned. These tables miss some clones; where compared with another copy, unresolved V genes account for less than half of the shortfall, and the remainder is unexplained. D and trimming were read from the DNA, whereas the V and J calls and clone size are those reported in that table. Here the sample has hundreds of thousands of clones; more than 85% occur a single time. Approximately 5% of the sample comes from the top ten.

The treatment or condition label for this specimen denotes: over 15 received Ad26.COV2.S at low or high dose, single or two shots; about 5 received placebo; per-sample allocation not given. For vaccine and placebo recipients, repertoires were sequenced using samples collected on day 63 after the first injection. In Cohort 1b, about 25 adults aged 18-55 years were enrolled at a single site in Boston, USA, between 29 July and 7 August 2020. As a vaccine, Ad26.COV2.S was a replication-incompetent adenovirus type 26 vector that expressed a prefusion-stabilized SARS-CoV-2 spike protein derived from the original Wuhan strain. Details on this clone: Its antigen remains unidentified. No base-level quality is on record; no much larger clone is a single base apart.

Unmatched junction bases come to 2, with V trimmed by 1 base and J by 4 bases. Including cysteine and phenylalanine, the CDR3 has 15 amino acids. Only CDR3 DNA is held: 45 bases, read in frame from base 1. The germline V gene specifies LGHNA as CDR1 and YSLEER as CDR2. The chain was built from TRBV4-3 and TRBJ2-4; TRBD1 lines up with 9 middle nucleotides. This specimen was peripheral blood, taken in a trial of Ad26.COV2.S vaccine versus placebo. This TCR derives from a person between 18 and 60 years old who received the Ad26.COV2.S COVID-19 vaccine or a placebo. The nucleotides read TGCGCCAGCAGCCAAGGGACAGGGGTGAAAAACATTCAGTACTTC. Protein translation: CASSQGTGVKNIQYF.